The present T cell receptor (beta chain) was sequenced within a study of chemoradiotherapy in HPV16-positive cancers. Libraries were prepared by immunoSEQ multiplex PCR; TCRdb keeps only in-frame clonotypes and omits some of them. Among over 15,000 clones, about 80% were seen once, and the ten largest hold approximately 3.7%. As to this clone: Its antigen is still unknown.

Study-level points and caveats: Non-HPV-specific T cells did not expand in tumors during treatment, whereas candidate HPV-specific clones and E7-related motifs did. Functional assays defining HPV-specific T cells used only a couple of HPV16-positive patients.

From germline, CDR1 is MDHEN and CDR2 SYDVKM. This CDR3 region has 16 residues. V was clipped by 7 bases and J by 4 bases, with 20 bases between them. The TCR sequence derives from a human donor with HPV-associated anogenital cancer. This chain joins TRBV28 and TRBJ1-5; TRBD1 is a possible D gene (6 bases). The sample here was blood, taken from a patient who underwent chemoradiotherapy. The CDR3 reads CASILGGQLNNQPQHF. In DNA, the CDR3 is TGTGCCAGCATCCTTGGAGGACAGCTCAATAATCAGCCCCAGCATTTT. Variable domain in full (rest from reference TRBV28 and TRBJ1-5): DVKVTQSSRYLVKRTGEKVFLECVQDMDHENMFWYRQDPGLGLRLIYFSYDVKMKEKGDIPEGYSVSREKKERFSLILESASTNQTSMYLCASILGGQLNNQPQHFGDGTRLSIL.